This T cell receptor (beta chain) came from a study of immune characterization of retroperitoneal liposarcoma. The V gene's germline CDR1 is MNHNS and CDR2 SASEGT. CDR3 length: 14 amino acids. This clonotype is judged medium-sized (0.01 to 0.1%). From the PCR reads, TCRdb called clonotypes with MiXCR, one entry per CDR3 protein. The data hold over 3,000 distinct CDR3 sequences, with roughly 29% observed a single time. The clonotype originates from a female donor with retroperitoneal liposarcoma. Material: tumor tissue. The rearrangement links TRBV6-1 to TRBJ2-1; perhaps TRBD1 as D (7 bases). Gene TRBJ2-7 matches the end of the DNA better, so the J call may be wrong. The CDR3 reads CASTRQGGQDEQYF. Written as DNA, the CDR3 is TGTGCCAGCACCCGACAGGGAGGTCAGGACGAGCAGTACTTC.